These 24 T cell receptor beta chains share one sample of origin, sequenced in a study of T cell responses to AZD1222 COVID-19 vaccine. The protocol was immunoSEQ multiplex PCR, while the TCRdb copy is restricted to in-frame clones and leaves out a portion. The repertoire consists of 98,000 or so clones, with over 75% occurring once and the leading ten covering around a sixth. Sequences were derived from peripheral blood, sampled on day 0 of AZD1222 vaccination. The origin of the receptors is an adult in good health.

This chain links TRBV7-8 with TRBJ1-1, with a tentative D call TRBD1 (5 bases). Germline loops: CDR1 SGHVS, CDR2 FQNEAQ. V was pared by 5 bases and J by 4 bases, with 14 bases between. This CDR3 region has 14 residues. In nucleotides, the CDR3 is TGTGCCAGCAGCCAGGGACGGGGGTCCACTGAAGCTTTCTTT. Translation: CASSQGRGSTEAFF. Filled out from reference TRBV7-8 and TRBJ1-1, the complete variable domain reads GAGVSQSPRYKVAKRGQDVALRCDPISGHVSLFWYQQALGQGPEFLTYFQNEAQLDKSGLPSDRFFAERPEGSVSTLKIQRTQQEDSAVYLCASSQGRGSTEAFFGQGTRLTVV.

This clone was detected once. The rearrangement joins TRBV5-5 to TRBJ1-1; 7 nucleotides line up with TRBD1. Germline V gives CDR1 SGHKS, CDR2 YYEKEE (reference sequence). CDR3 size: 15 residues. V trimming: 4 bases; J trimming: 0 bases; junction bases outside the gene matches: 6. The CDR3 loop reads CASSPGTAMNTEAFF. In nucleotides, the CDR3 is TGTGCCAGCAGCCCCGGGACAGCGATGAACACTGAAGCTTTCTTT. Combining the CDR3 with reference TRBV5-5 and TRBJ1-1 gives the whole variable domain DAGVTQSPTHLIKTRGQQVTLRCSPISGHKSVSWYQQVLGQGPQFIFQYYEKEERGRGNFPDRFSARQFPNYSSELNVNALLLGDSALYLCASSPGTAMNTEAFFGQGTRLTVV.

V is TRBV12-5 and J is TRBJ2-5, with TRBD1 matching over 8 bases. CDR1 LGHNT and CDR2 FRNRAP come from the germline V gene. The ends lost 6 bases at V and 5 bases at J; junction bases unmatched: 5. The CDR3 has 13 residues. CDR3 coding DNA: TGTGCTAGTGGCGGACAGGGTTCGGAGACCCAGTACTTC. It yields the protein CASGGQGSETQYF.

This chain links TRBV7-3 with TRBJ1-2; D might be TRBD1 (6 bases). CDR3 length: 15 residues. CDR1 SGHTA and CDR2 FQGTGA come from the germline V gene. Trimming took 1 base from V and 3 from J, leaving 12 bases between them. The chain's CDR3 is CASSLIGGLDYGYTF. As DNA, the CDR3 is TGTGCCAGCAGCTTAATCGGGGGCTTGGACTATGGCTACACCTTC.

In this sample, this clone is medium-sized. The chain combines TRBV29-1 with TRBJ2-2; D is ambiguous. V lost 0 bases and J 6 bases, leaving 8 bases between the germline ends. In germline, CDR1 is SQVTM, CDR2 ANQGSEA. CDR3 size: 13 residues. The CDR3 DNA is TGCAGCGTTGAAGATCTTCGATCCGGGGAGCTGTTTTTT. This codes for CSVEDLRSGELFF.

J is TRBJ1-4 and V is TRBV25-1, with D possibly TRBD1 on 5 matching bases. Germline values: CDR1 MGHDK, CDR2 SYGVNS. CDR3 length: 16 residues. Trimming pared 5 bases from V and 2 bases from J, leaving 15 bases between. The CDR3 here is CASSQSGGVTNEKLFF. CDR3 DNA: TGTGCCAGCAGTCAATCGGGGGGGGTCACTAATGAAAAACTGTTTTTT.

The J gene is TRBJ1-3, the V gene TRBV15, with 7 nucleotides matching TRBD1. J lost 0 bases, V lost 3 bases, and 2 bases had no gene match. This CDR3 has 15 amino acids. In germline, CDR1 is LNHNV, CDR2 YYDKDF (reference sequence). CDR3 sequence (DNA): TGTGCCACCAGCAGGAGGACAGGCTCTGGAAACACCATATATTTT. This encodes CATSRRTGSGNTIYF.

J is TRBJ1-2 and V is TRBV29-1; TRBD1 is a possible D gene (6 bases). The CDR3 runs 16 residues. V was shortened by 4 bases and J by 3 bases, with 21 bases between the two germline ends. Germline loops: CDR1 SQVTM, CDR2 ANQGSEA. The CDR3 DNA reads TGCAGCGTTGTGGGGGGGGCAGGGACAAGGGACTATGGCTACACCTTC. It specifies CSVVGGAGTRDYGYTF.

This clone was recorded a few times. Because the CDR3 is missing its conserved closing phenylalanine or tryptophan, this is likely a read error. The chain is built from TRBV27 and TRBJ1-6; the match to TRBD1 covers 11 bases. The ends lost 8 bases at V and 8 bases at J; junction bases unmatched: 2. The CDR3 length is 13 residues. Germline V lookup: CDR1 MNHEY, CDR2 SMNVEV (reference sequence). For the CDR3, the DNA is TGTGCCAGCGGACAGGGGGCCTATTCACCCCTCCACCTT. Translating gives CASGQGAYSPLHL.

The CDR3 DNA reads TGCGCCAGCAGCTTTACCGGGGGCAATCAGCCCCAGCATTTT. It specifies CASSFTGGNQPQHF. The V gene is TRBV5-1, the J gene TRBJ1-5; D is undetermined. In germline, CDR1 is SGHRS, CDR2 YFSETQ. CDR3 length equals 14 residues. V gave up 2 bases and J gave up 2 bases, with 8 bases separating them.

J is TRBJ2-1 and V is TRBV3-1 (or the pseudogene TRBV3-2); D is uncertain. This CDR3 comprises 14 residues. The V end was cut by 0 bases, the J end by 6 bases, with 9 bases between. CDR1 LGHDT and CDR2 YNNKEL come from the germline V gene (reference sequence). This CDR3 is CASSQDPSSNEQFF. The CDR3, as DNA: TGTGCCAGCAGCCAAGACCCTAGTTCCAATGAGCAGTTCTTC.

The chain joins TRBV7-3 to TRBJ2-1; no clear D. Looked up from germline, CDR1 is SGHTA and CDR2 is FQGTGA. The length of the CDR3 is 12 residues. Trimming removed 1 base from V and 9 bases from J, with 7 bases in between. The CDR3 nucleotides are TGTGCCAGCAGCTTAATGGGCCGTGAGCAGTTCTTC. Translation: CASSLMGREQFF.

The V and J genes are TRBV27 and TRBJ1-1; D unresolved. Trimming took 2 bases from V and 2 from J, leaving 9 bases between them. Germline lookup yields CDR1 MNHEY and CDR2 SMNVEV (reference sequence). The CDR3 sequence is 14 residues long. The CDR3 is CASSLARGNTEAFF. The CDR3 nucleotides are TGTGCCAGCAGTTTAGCTCGGGGTAACACTGAAGCTTTCTTT.

The J gene is TRBJ1-4, the V gene TRBV5-1; D not certain. The V gene's germline CDR1 is SGHRS and CDR2 YFSETQ. This CDR3 contains 17 residues. The V end was cut by 0 bases, the J end by 8 bases, with 20 bases between. The DNA for the CDR3 is TGCGCCAGCAGCTTGGCCGCACAGCCGGGTGGGAGGGAAAAACTGTTTTTT. It is translated as CASSLAAQPGGREKLFF. Supplemented by reference TRBV5-1 and TRBJ1-4, the full variable domain reads KAGVTQTPRYLIKTRGQQVTLSCSPISGHRSVSWYQQTPGQGLQFLFEYFSETQRNKGNFPGRFSGRQFSNSRSEMNVSTLELGDSALYLCASSLAAQPGGREKLFFGSGTQLSVL.

The chain recombines TRBV24-1 with TRBJ1-3, with 7 positions matching TRBD1. This CDR3 contains 17 residues. CDR1 KGHDR and CDR2 SFDVKD come from the germline V gene. The ends lost 9 bases at V and 4 bases at J; junction bases unmatched: 17. The CDR3 bases are TGTGCCACCTGCGGACAGGAGAACCTCTCTTTAGGAAACACCATATATTTT. As protein: CATCGQENLSLGNTIYF.

The chain links TRBV5-4 to TRBJ1-1; D might be TRBD1 (6 bases). Germline CDR1 reads SGHNT; CDR2 reads YYREEE (reference sequence). The V end was cut by 1 base, the J end by 5 bases, with 12 bases between. The CDR3 extends over 14 amino acids. The CDR3 spells CASSLWGARTEAFF. The CDR3 bases are TGTGCCAGCAGCTTGTGGGGGGCGAGGACTGAAGCTTTCTTT. The full variable domain, with the rest looked up from reference TRBV5-4 and TRBJ1-1, is ETGVTQSPTHLIKTRGQQVTLRCSSQSGHNTVSWYQQALGQGPQFIFQYYREEENGRGNFPPRFSGLQFPNYSSELNVNALELDDSALYLCASSLWGARTEAFFGQGTRLTVV.

The V call is TRBV12-3 or TRBV12-4, the J call TRBJ2-3; no firm D call. CDR3 length: 12 residues. The V end was cut by 8 bases, the J end by 2 bases, with 8 bases between. The CDR3, as DNA: TGTGCCAGCGGGTACAACACAGATACGCAGTATTTT. Translated: CASGYNTDTQYF.

With respect to this clone: Within the sample, other DNA sequences also encode this same CDR3. The chain has TRBV19 and TRBJ1-5, with D perhaps TRBD1 (6 bases). Germline V CDR1 and CDR2: LNHDA, SQIVND (reference sequence). The CDR3 sequence is 14 residues long. V gave up 3 bases and J gave up 3 bases, with 9 bases separating them. Here the CDR3 reads CASSMGGHNQPQHF. CDR3 nucleotides: TGTGCCAGTAGTATGGGGGGGCACAATCAGCCCCAGCATTTT. The full variable domain, in which reference TRBV19 and TRBJ1-5 provide the parts outside the CDR3, is DGGITQSPKYLFRKEGQNVTLSCEQNLNHDAMYWYRQDPGQGLRLIYYSQIVNDFQKGDIAEGYSVSREKKESFPLTVTSAQKNPTAFYLCASSMGGHNQPQHFGDGTRLSIL.

Comments on this clone: This is likely a read error, given that the CDR3 carries no conserved phenylalanine or tryptophan at its end. V gene TRBV15 combines with J gene TRBJ1-6; TRBD1 might be the D (5 bases). In germline, CDR1 is LNHNV, CDR2 YYDKDF (reference sequence). CDR3 length: 15 residues. The V gene lost 0 bases and the J gene lost 8 bases, with 11 bases spanning the gap. As DNA, the CDR3 is TGTGCCACCAGCAGAGATCTGGGGACCGATTCACCCCTCCACCTT. As protein: CATSRDLGTDSPLHL.

This clone was detected once. The V call is TRBV3-1 (or the pseudogene TRBV3-2), the J call TRBJ1-4; D is possibly TRBD1 (6 bases). V gave up 4 bases and J gave up 3 bases, with 21 bases separating them. CDR3 size: 18 residues. Germline V gene data show CDR1 as LGHDT and CDR2 as YNNKEL (reference sequence). The CDR3 sequence is CASSPHGGRGRSNEKLFF. The CDR3 DNA sequence: TGTGCCAGCAGCCCGCATGGGGGGCGAGGACGCTCTAATGAAAAACTGTTTTTT.

This clone has a handful of counts. J is TRBJ1-2 and V is TRBV30; weak D call: TRBD1 (5 bases). Per the germline V gene, CDR1 is GTSNPN and CDR2 is SVGIG (reference sequence). Trimming took 7 bases from V and 0 from J, leaving 18 bases between them. The CDR3 length is 15 residues. The CDR3 here is CAYADTDWSNYGYTF. The CDR3 DNA follows: TGTGCCTACGCGGACACGGATTGGTCTAACTATGGCTACACCTTC.

The chain is built from TRBV6-5 and TRBJ1-2; 9 bases agree with TRBD1. CDR1 is MNHEY and CDR2 is SVGAGI in the germline V gene. V dropped 5 bases and J dropped 6; count of bases not matched to a gene: 4. This CDR3 contains 13 residues. CDR3 amino acids: CASSPQGANGYTF. Here the CDR3 DNA reads TGTGCCAGCAGTCCACAGGGGGCAAATGGCTACACCTTC.

The genes are TRBV5-8 and TRBJ1-4, with a weak D call TRBD1 (5 bases). The germline CDR1 and CDR2 sequences are SGHTS and YDEGEE. The CDR3 extends over 14 amino acids. Trimming removed 0 bases at V and 7 bases at J, with 10 bases between. The CDR3 DNA sequence: TGTGCCAGCAGCTTGGTAGGGGATACTGAAAAACTGTTTTTT. It is translated as CASSLVGDTEKLFF. Drawing the rest from reference TRBV5-8 and TRBJ1-4, the complete variable domain is EAGVTQSPTHLIKTRGQQATLRCSPISGHTSVYWYQQALGLGLQFLLWYDEGEERNRGNFPPRFSGRQFPNYSSELNVNALELEDSALYLCASSLVGDTEKLFFGSGTQLSVL.

The sample holds one count of this clone. Because the CDR3 is missing its conserved closing phenylalanine or tryptophan, this is likely a read error. The chain recombines TRBV7-9 with TRBJ1-6; possibly TRBD1 for D (5 bases). Per the germline V gene, CDR1 is SEHNR and CDR2 is FQNEAQ (reference sequence). V shed 5 bases and J shed 8 bases, with 16 bases lying between them. The CDR3 extends over 15 amino acids. The CDR3 DNA reads TGTGCCAGCAGCACCGGAGACAGTTCCCATTCACCCCTCCACCTT. This gives the protein CASSTGDSSHSPLHL.